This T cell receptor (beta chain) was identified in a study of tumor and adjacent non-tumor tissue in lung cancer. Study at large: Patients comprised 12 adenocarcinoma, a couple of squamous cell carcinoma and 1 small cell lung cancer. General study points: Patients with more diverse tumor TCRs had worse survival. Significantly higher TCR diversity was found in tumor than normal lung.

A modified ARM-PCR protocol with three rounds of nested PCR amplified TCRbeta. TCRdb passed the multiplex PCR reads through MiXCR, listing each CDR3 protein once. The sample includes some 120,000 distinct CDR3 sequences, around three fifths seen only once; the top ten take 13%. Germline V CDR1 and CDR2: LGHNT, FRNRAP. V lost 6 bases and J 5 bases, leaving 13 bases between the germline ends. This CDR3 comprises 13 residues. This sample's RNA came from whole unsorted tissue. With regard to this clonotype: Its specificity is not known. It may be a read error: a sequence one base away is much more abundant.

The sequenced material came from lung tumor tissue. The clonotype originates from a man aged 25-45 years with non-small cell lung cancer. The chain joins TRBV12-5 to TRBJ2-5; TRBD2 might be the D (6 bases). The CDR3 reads CASGKDYWETQYF. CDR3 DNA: TGTGCTAGTGGCAAGGACTATTGGGAGACCCAGTACTTC.